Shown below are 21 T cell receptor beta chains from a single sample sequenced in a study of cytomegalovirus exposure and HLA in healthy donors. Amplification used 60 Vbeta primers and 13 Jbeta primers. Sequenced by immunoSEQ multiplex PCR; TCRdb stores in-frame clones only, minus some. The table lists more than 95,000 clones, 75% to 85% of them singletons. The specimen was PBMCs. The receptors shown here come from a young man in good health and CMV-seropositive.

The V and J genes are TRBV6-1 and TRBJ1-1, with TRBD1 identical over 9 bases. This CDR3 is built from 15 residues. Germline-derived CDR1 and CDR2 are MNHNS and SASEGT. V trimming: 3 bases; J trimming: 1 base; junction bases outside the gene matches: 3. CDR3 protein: CASSETGGPNTEAFF. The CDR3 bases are TGTGCCAGCAGTGAGACAGGGGGACCGAACACTGAAGCTTTCTTT.

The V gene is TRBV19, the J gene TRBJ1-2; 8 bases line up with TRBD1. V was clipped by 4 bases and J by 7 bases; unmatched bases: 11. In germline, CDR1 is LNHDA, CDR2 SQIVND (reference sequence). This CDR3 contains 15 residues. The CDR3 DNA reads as TGTGCCAGTAGTACTACCGACAGGGGCTGGGGTGGCTACACCTTC. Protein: CASSTTDRGWGGYTF.

The CDR3 DNA reads TGTGCCAGTAGTTCTAAGAGCTATAGCAATCAGCCCCAGCATTTT. It encodes CASSSKSYSNQPQHF. V usage is TRBV19 and J usage is TRBJ1-5, with D hard to call. The germline gives CDR1 LNHDA, CDR2 SQIVND (reference sequence). The CDR3 is made up of 15 amino acids. V lost 5 bases and J lost 0, with 11 bases in between.

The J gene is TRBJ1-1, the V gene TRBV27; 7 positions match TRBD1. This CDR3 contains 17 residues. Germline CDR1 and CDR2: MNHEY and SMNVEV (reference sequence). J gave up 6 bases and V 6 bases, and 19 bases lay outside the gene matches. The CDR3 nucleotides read TGTGCCAGCAGCAGGGGGGCCGTTAGTCTTCGGAGGCCTGAAGCTTTCTTT. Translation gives CASSRGAVSLRRPEAFF.

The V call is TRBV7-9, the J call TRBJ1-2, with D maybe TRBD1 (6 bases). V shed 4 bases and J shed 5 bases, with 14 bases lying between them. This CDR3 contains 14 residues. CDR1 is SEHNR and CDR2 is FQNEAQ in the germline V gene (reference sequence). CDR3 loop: CASSSRDQGYGYTF. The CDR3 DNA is TGTGCCAGCAGCTCCCGGGATCAGGGGTATGGCTACACCTTC.

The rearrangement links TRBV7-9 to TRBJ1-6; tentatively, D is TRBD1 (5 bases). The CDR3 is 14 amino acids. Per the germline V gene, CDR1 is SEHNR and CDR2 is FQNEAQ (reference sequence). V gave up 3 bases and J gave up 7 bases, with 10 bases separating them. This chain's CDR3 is CASSFGGLNSPLHF. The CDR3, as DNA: TGTGCCAGCAGCTTTGGGGGGTTGAATTCACCCCTCCACTTT.

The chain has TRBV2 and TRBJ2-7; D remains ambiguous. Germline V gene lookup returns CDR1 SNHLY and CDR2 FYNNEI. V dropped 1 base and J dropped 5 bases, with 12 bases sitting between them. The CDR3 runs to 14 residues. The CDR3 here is CASSEDTGFHEQYF. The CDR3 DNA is TGTGCCAGCAGTGAAGACACGGGTTTCCACGAGCAGTACTTC.

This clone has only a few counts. The CDR3 loop is CASSRQGTRTDTQYF. Here the CDR3 DNA reads TGTGCCAGCAGCAGACAGGGGACGCGCACAGATACGCAGTATTTT. The chain has TRBV5-6 and TRBJ2-3; 8 bases fit TRBD1. Germline trimming cut 4 bases from V and 1 base from J; bases unmatched to any gene: 5. The CDR3 sequence is 15 residues long. Per the germline V gene, CDR1 is SGHDT and CDR2 is YYEEEE.

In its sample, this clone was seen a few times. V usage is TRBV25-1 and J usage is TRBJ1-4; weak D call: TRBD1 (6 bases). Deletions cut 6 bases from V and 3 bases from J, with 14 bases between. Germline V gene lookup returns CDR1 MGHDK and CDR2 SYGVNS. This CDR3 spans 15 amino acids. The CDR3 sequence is CASSQTGGPNEKLFF. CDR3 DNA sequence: TGTGCCAGCAGCCAAACGGGGGGCCCTAATGAAAAACTGTTTTTT.

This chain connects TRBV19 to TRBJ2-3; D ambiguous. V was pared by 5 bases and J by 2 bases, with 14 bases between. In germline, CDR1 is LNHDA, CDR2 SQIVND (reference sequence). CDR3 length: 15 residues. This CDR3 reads CASSAVLYFTDTQYF. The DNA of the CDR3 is TGTGCCAGTAGTGCCGTCCTTTACTTCACAGATACGCAGTATTTT. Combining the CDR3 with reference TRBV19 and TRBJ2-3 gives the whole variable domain DGGITQSPKYLFRKEGQNVTLSCEQNLNHDAMYWYRQDPGQGLRLIYYSQIVNDFQKGDIAEGYSVSREKKESFPLTVTSAQKNPTAFYLCASSAVLYFTDTQYFGPGTRLTVL.

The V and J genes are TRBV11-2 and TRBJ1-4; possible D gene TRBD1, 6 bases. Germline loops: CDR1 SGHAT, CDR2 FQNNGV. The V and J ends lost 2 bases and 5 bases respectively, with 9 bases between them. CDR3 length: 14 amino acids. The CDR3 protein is CASSLWQGNEKLFF. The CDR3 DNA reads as TGTGCCAGCAGCTTATGGCAGGGGAATGAAAAACTGTTTTTT.

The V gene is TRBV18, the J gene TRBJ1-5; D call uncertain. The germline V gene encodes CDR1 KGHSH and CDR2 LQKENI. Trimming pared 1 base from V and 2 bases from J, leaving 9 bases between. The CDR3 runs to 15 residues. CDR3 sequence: CASSPRPRGNQPQHF. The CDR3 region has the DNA TGTGCCAGCTCACCACGCCCTCGAGGCAATCAGCCCCAGCATTTT.

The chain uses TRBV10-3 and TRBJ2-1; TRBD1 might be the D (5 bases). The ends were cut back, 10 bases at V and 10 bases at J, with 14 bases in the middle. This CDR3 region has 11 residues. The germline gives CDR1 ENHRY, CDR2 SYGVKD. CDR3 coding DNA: TGTGCCACCTCTGACAGTGGCGAGCAGTTCTTC. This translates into CATSDSGEQFF.

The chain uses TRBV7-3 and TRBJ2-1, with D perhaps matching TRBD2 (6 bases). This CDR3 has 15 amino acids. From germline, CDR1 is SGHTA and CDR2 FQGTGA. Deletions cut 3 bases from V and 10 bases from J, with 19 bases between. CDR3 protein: CASSLGGPLQGEQFF. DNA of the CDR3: TGTGCCAGCAGCTTGGGAGGACCCCTCCAGGGAGAGCAGTTCTTC.

The CDR3 loop reads CASSSSGGRGDSYEQYF. The CDR3 DNA reads as TGCGCCAGCAGCTCGAGCGGGGGTCGCGGGGACTCCTACGAGCAGTACTTC. This sequence joins TRBV5-1 and TRBJ2-7, with 8 bases fitting TRBD2. V gave up 3 bases and J gave up 0 bases; unmatched junction bases: 11. Germline CDR1 and CDR2: SGHRS and YFSETQ. CDR3 length equals 17 residues.

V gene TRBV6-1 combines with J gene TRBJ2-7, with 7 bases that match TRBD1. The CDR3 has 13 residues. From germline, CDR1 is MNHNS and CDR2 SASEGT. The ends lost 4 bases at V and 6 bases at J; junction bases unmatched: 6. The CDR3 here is CASSVQGISEQYF. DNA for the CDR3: TGTGCCAGCAGTGTACAGGGGATTAGCGAGCAGTACTTC.

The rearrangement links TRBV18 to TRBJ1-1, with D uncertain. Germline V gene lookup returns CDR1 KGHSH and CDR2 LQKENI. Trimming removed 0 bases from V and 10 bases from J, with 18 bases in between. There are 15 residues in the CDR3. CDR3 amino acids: CASSPPARVTRGAFF. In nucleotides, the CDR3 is TGTGCCAGCTCACCACCAGCTCGGGTCACCCGGGGAGCTTTCTTT.

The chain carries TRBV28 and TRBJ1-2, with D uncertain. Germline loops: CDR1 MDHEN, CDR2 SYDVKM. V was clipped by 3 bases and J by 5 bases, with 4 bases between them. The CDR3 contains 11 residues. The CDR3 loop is CASSFGYGYTF. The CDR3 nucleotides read TGTGCCAGCAGTTTCGGGTATGGCTACACCTTC.

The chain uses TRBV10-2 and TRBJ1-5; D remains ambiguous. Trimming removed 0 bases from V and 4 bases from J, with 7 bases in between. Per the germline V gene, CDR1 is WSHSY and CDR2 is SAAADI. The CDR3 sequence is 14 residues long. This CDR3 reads CASSESRGNQPQHF. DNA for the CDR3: TGCGCCAGCAGTGAGTCAAGAGGAAATCAGCCCCAGCATTTT.

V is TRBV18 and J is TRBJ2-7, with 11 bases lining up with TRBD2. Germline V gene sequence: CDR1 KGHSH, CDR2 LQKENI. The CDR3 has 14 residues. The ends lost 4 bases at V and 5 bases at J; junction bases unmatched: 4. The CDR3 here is CASSLLTSGDEQYF. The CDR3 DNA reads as TGTGCCAGCTCACTCCTGACTAGCGGGGACGAGCAGTACTTC.

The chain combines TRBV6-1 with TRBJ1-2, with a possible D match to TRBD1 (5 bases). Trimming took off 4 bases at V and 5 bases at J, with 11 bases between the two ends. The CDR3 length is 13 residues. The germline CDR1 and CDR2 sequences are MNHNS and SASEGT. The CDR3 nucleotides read TGTGCCAGCAGTGTGCCAGGGCTTTATGGCTACACCTTC. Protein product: CASSVPGLYGYTF.